A single sample is the source of the 9 T cell receptor beta chains below, sequenced in a study of regulatory T cells in long-lasting Graves disease (dated by TCRdb to the early 2020s). The time point label corresponds to: newly diagnosed GD, antithyroid drugs for less than 3 months. RNA was extracted from PBMCs in TRIzol for both TCR sequencing and RNA sequencing. Libraries were made using multiplex PCR. Sequenced using an Illumina HiSeq 4000. To build TCR beta libraries, CDR3 regions were amplified by Arm-PCR using iRepertoire HTBI primers. TCRdb trimmed the raw reads at Q25, called clones with MiXCR and kept productive beta chains. Every distinct CDR3 protein forms one entry, paired with its most common genes and DNA. The sample has around 500,000 distinct CDR3 sequences on record, 16% of them singletons. Approximately 25% of the sample lies in the top ten. Another study also made use of these data, one on T cells in Graves' hyperthyroidism and ophthalmopathy.

The source was peripheral blood mononuclear cells (PBMCs), collected at new diagnosis, from a patient treated with antithyroid drugs. Source of these receptors: a woman aged 35-60 years with Graves disease. Donor details come from another sample of the same person, matched by shared clones.

The V and J genes are TRBV7-2 and TRBJ2-7, with D uncertain. This CDR3 has 16 residues. The germline V gene has CDR1 SGHTA and CDR2 FQGNSA. Trimming took 4 bases from V and 3 from J, leaving 19 bases between them. The DNA for the CDR3 is TGTGCCAGCAGCTCCCCTCTGGGCACAGACGACTACGAGCAGTACTTC. As protein: CASSSPLGTDDYEQYF.

On this clonotype: Possible read error: a much larger clone is one base away. V usage is TRBV29-1 and J usage is TRBJ2-7; 10 nucleotides line up with TRBD1. The length of the CDR3 is 13 residues. CDR1 is SQVTM and CDR2 is ANQGSEA in the germline V gene. CDR3 protein: CSAKPGQGSEKYF. The CDR3 coding sequence is TGCAGCGCCAAACCGGGACAGGGGTCCGAGAAGTACTTC.

This clonotype was counted at least ten times. This chain joins TRBV6-1 and TRBJ1-2, with TRBD1 identical over 10 bases. Trimming at V came to 9 bases and at J to 4 bases, leaving 2 bases not matched to a gene. Germline V lookup: CDR1 MNHNS, CDR2 SASEGT. The CDR3 sequence is 12 residues long. The CDR3 sequence: CARGDRGYGYTF. Here the CDR3 DNA reads TGTGCCAGGGGGGACAGGGGCTATGGCTACACCTTC.

This clonotype appeared a few times. For the CDR3, the DNA is TGTGCCAGCAGCCACCGACTAGCAAGCACCGGGGAGCTGTTTTTT. Protein: CASSHRLASTGELFF. V and J are TRBV14 and TRBJ2-2; 7 positions agree with TRBD2. The CDR3 covers 15 residues. Losses at the gene ends were 3 bases for V and 4 bases for J; bases not matched to a gene: 5. Per the germline V gene, CDR1 is SGHDN and CDR2 is FVKESK.

This clonotype was counted only a few times. The chain employs TRBV7-3 and TRBJ1-2; 10 bases line up with TRBD1. CDR3 length: 12 residues. Per the germline V gene, CDR1 is SGHTA and CDR2 is FQGTGA. The V gene end was trimmed by 5 bases and the J gene end by 8 bases; junction bases not matched to a gene: 2. CDR3 nucleotide sequence: TGTGCCAGCAGCATGGGACAGGGGGGCTACACCTTC. Protein sequence: CASSMGQGGYTF.

This clonotype was found a few times. This chain connects TRBV20-1 to TRBJ1-1; D ambiguous. CDR3 length: 11 residues. Germline V CDR1 and CDR2: DFQATT, SNEGSKA (reference sequence). V was trimmed by 7 bases and J by 4 bases, leaving 10 bases between them. The CDR3: CSVELATEAFF. CDR3 in DNA: TGCAGTGTGGAGTTAGCCACTGAAGCTTTCTTT.

This clonotype appeared a single time. One end of the junction varies from germline; a read error may be responsible. V is TRBV6-4 and J is TRBJ2-2, with D hard to call. This CDR3 is built from 14 residues. Germline lookup yields CDR1 MRHNA and CDR2 SNTAGT. CDR3 amino acids: CASSYSSGPGELFF. DNA of the CDR3: TGTGCCAGCAGTTACTCGAGTGGACCGGGGGAGCTGTTTTTT.

The table lists this clonotype with many counts. This sequence joins TRBV20-1 and TRBJ1-1; weak D call: TRBD1 (6 bases). Germline lookup yields CDR1 DFQATT and CDR2 SNEGSKA (reference sequence). The CDR3 has 15 residues. The V end lost 4 bases, the J end lost 0 bases, and 15 bases lay between the germline ends. This CDR3 reads CSAISLQGMNTEAFF. The CDR3 DNA reads as TGCAGTGCTATCTCCCTACAGGGTATGAACACTGAAGCTTTCTTT.

The sample holds many counts of this clonotype. This sequence joins TRBV13 and TRBJ1-3; no firm D call. Between the trimmed V and J ends, which lost 5 bases and 0 bases, there was a span of 20 bases. This CDR3 region has 18 residues. The germline gives CDR1 PRHDT, CDR2 FYEKMQ (reference sequence). The DNA for the CDR3 is TGTGCCAGCAGCCCAGGTGATTGGTCTCGCGACTCTGGAAACACCATATATTTT. Translating gives CASSPGDWSRDSGNTIYF.